This T cell receptor beta chain was identified during a study of blood T cell repertoires in COVID-19. Whole-study context: Acute-phase and convalescent COVID-19 samples originated in the United States, Italy and Spain. Nucleic acid was either cDNA or gDNA, and it came from T cells, B-cell-depleted T cells, or PBMCs.

Per the study methods: Reference gene primer amplification gave estimated nucleated cell counts. Generated by immunoSEQ multiplex PCR, the TCRdb table keeps only in-frame clones and is missing some. V, J and clone size reflect that table, while D and trimming were determined from the DNA. The table records roughly 180,000 clones, roughly nine tenths of them present only once. The TCR sequence derives from a man aged 70 or older with active or convalescent COVID-19. Sequencing was done on a sample of peripheral blood.

The CDR3 here is CASSFDTGMNTEAFF. CDR3 nucleotide sequence: TGTGCCAGCTCATTCGACACAGGGATGAACACTGAAGCTTTCTTT. The rearrangement links TRBV18 to TRBJ1-1; TRBD1 might be the D (6 bases). Germline loops: CDR1 KGHSH, CDR2 LQKENI. CDR3 length: 15 amino acids. V dropped 5 bases and J dropped 0 bases, with 13 bases sitting between them.